The 30 T cell receptor beta chains below were found in one sample sequenced in a study of monozygotic twins with inflammatory bowel disease. TCRdb reprocessed the 5' RACE reads and stores each CDR3 protein as one record, lacking DNA. The sample has 190,000 or so distinct CDR3 sequences, and its top ten clones hold roughly 1.7%. The sequenced sample was blood. The source of these receptors is a human donor with ulcerative colitis or Crohn's disease, or a healthy co-twin of an affected twin (not recorded which).

The chain joins TRBV5-1 to TRBJ2-3; there is no DNA to check the TCRdb D call of TRBD1. Germline loops: CDR1 SGHRS, CDR2 YFSETQ. This CDR3 is 14 amino acids long. The CDR3 loop is CASRQDPQQDTQYF.

V and J are TRBV20-1 and TRBJ2-3; the D call of TRBD2 rests on TCRdb alone, since no DNA is present to check it. CDR3 length equals 15 residues. Germline V CDR1 and CDR2: DFQATT, SNEGSKA (reference sequence). The CDR3 loop reads CSARTGTRSTDTQYF.

The chain combines TRBV29-1 with TRBJ2-5. The CDR3 contains 11 residues. Per germline, CDR1 SQVTM and CDR2 ANQGSEA. This CDR3 reads CSVALRETQYF.

The rearrangement links TRBV15 to TRBJ2-5; the TCRdb call, TRBD1, lacks DNA for checking. The CDR3 totals 13 residues. The germline V gene encodes CDR1 LNHNV and CDR2 YYDKDF (reference sequence). CDR3: CATGRGRTETQYF.

The CDR3 sequence: CASSRRWYEQYF. This sequence joins TRBV7-9 and TRBJ2-7. The germline V gene has CDR1 SEHNR and CDR2 FQNEAQ (reference sequence). The CDR3 runs to 12 residues.

V is TRBV20-1 and J is TRBJ2-3; as DNA is missing, the TRBD2 call by TCRdb cannot be tested. Germline lookup yields CDR1 DFQATT and CDR2 SNEGSKA (reference sequence). The CDR3 spans 15 residues. The CDR3 region is CSAYRSGASTDTQYF.

The rearrangement joins TRBV7-6 to TRBJ2-1. Per germline, CDR1 SGHVS and CDR2 FNYEAQ. This CDR3 is 13 amino acids long. CDR3 region: CASSLERSNEQFF.

The chain joins TRBV7-9 to TRBJ1-3. This CDR3 is 15 amino acids long. The V gene's germline CDR1 is SEHNR and CDR2 FQNEAQ (reference sequence). The CDR3 protein is CASSLQGPSGNTIYF.

This chain uses TRBV18 with TRBJ2-7; TCRdb indicates TRBD2, and absent DNA this call remains unverified. CDR1 and CDR2 from the germline V gene are KGHSH and LQKENI. The CDR3 contains 20 residues. This CDR3 is CASSPTILGLAGDLFYEQYF.

The V call is TRBV7-9, the J call TRBJ2-3; TCRdb's assignment of TRBD1 cannot be checked, as there is no DNA. Germline V gene lookup returns CDR1 SEHNR and CDR2 FQNEAQ (reference sequence). CDR3 length: 14 residues. The CDR3 region is CASSLELTGQGLYF.

This chain uses TRBV20-1 with TRBJ2-5; TCRdb proposes TRBD1, but this gene call is untestable without DNA. The CDR3 covers 13 residues. CDR1 is DFQATT, CDR2 SNEGSKA, per germline (reference sequence). This chain's CDR3 is CSARDRGLETQYF.

V gene TRBV15 combines with J gene TRBJ2-7. The CDR3 extends over 15 amino acids. Germline V gene data show CDR1 as LNHNV and CDR2 as YYDKDF (reference sequence). The CDR3 loop is CATSRDLAEAYEQYF.

The chain couples TRBV7-3 to TRBJ2-5; the TCRdb call, TRBD1, lacks DNA for checking. The germline CDR1 and CDR2 sequences are SGHTA and FQGTGA. The CDR3 is 14 amino acids. This CDR3 reads CASSSTGNQETQYF.

V is TRBV4-2 and J is TRBJ2-1; there is no DNA to check the TCRdb D call of TRBD2. The germline V gene encodes CDR1 LGHNA and CDR2 YNFKEQ. The CDR3 has 17 amino acids. CDR3 residues: CASSPGTSGRSYNEQFF.

The chain uses TRBV5-1 and TRBJ2-7. This CDR3 region has 13 residues. The germline gives CDR1 SGHRS, CDR2 YFSETQ. The CDR3 sequence: CASSFEGPYEQYF.

The gene calls are TRBV10-3 and TRBJ2-3; the TRBD2 assignment by TCRdb is unverifiable without DNA. Germline assignment: CDR1 ENHRY and CDR2 SYGVKD. The CDR3 covers 17 residues. The CDR3: CAISEGLAGGDTDTQYF.

The chain is built from TRBV11-2 and TRBJ2-7; with no DNA, the TCRdb D assignment of TRBD1 cannot be verified. The CDR3 runs to 14 residues. Germline V gene data show CDR1 as SGHAT and CDR2 as FQNNGV. CDR3 loop: CASSIGDLSYEQYF.

The V gene is TRBV10-3, the J gene TRBJ1-2. The CDR3 loop spans 13 amino acids. CDR1 and CDR2 (germline): ENHRY, SYGVKD. CDR3: CAISEYQNYGYTF.

The gene calls are TRBV6-1 and TRBJ2-7; the TCRdb D gene call, TRBD1, has no DNA to confirm it. The CDR3 has 15 residues. Germline values: CDR1 MNHNS, CDR2 SASEGT. The CDR3 spells CASRSAGTFPYEQYF.

This chain links TRBV6-5 with TRBJ1-4; as DNA is missing, the TRBD1 call by TCRdb cannot be tested. The V gene's germline CDR1 is MNHEY and CDR2 SVGAGI. The length of the CDR3 is 16 residues. This CDR3 is CASSYLANTAGEKLFF.

This chain connects TRBV5-1 to TRBJ2-7; with no DNA, the TCRdb D assignment of TRBD1 cannot be verified. CDR1 is SGHRS, CDR2 YFSETQ, per germline. This CDR3 spans 14 amino acids. The CDR3 protein is CASSRWTGSHEQYF.

The chain joins TRBV12-3 or TRBV12-4 to TRBJ1-5. This CDR3 contains 14 residues. The CDR3 is CASSSEGFSQPQHF.

The chain carries TRBV2 and TRBJ2-1; the D call of TRBD2 rests on TCRdb alone, since no DNA is present to check it. The CDR3 extends over 11 amino acids. CDR1 SNHLY and CDR2 FYNNEI come from the germline V gene. CDR3 amino acids: CASSVSGLQFF.

The chain joins TRBV7-2 to TRBJ2-3; lacking DNA, the TRBD1 call made by TCRdb goes unchecked. CDR3 size: 15 residues. Per the germline V gene, CDR1 is SGHTA and CDR2 is FQGNSA. The CDR3 loop is CASSSKTGSRDTQYF.

J is TRBJ2-5 and V is TRBV10-3; the D gene TCRdb calls, TRBD2, cannot be checked with no DNA. Germline V gene data show CDR1 as ENHRY and CDR2 as SYGVKD. This CDR3 comprises 13 residues. The CDR3 sequence is CATTSGDKETQYF.

This chain joins TRBV18 and TRBJ1-1. The CDR3 contains 15 residues. The germline V gene encodes CDR1 KGHSH and CDR2 LQKENI. The CDR3 sequence: CASSPPLAGAPEAFF.

The CDR3: CSVERGLAGVNEQFF. The J gene is TRBJ2-1, the V gene TRBV29-1; TCRdb's assignment of TRBD2 cannot be checked, as there is no DNA. The CDR3 runs to 15 residues. Germline V CDR1 and CDR2: SQVTM, ANQGSEA.

This chain links TRBV10-3 with TRBJ1-2. This CDR3 spans 13 amino acids. CDR1 ENHRY and CDR2 SYGVKD come from the germline V gene. CDR3: CAISESGGYGYTF.

The rearrangement uses TRBV27 and TRBJ1-2; TCRdb reports TRBD1, a call that lacks DNA to check it against. CDR3 length: 14 amino acids. Germline CDR1 reads MNHEY; CDR2 reads SMNVEV (reference sequence). The CDR3 spells CASSPWDSLYGYTF.

This rearrangement joins TRBV14 to TRBJ1-5; as DNA is missing, the TRBD1 call by TCRdb cannot be tested. The CDR3 length is 15 residues. From germline, CDR1 is SGHDN and CDR2 FVKESK. Here the CDR3 reads CASSLGHGGNQPQHF.